The 30 T cell receptor beta chains presented below share a single source sample, sequenced in a study of T cells in Graves' hyperthyroidism and ophthalmopathy. TCR beta CDR3 sequences were amplified from RNA transcripts. With the HTBI primer set, the TCR CDR3 went through a first round of RT-PCR. From the multiplex PCR reads, TCRdb called clonotypes with MiXCR, one entry per CDR3 protein. This table has fewer than 450,000 distinct CDR3 sequences, less than 20% appearing once. The sequencing input was blood. Receptors originate from a man younger than 35 with Graves' ophthalmopathy.

This clonotype occurred a few times. This rearrangement joins TRBV19 to TRBJ2-1; D gene ambiguous. The germline CDR1 and CDR2 sequences are LNHDA and SQIVND (reference sequence). With 5 bases removed from V and 5 bases from J, the gap between germline ends came to 10 bases. This CDR3 has 13 amino acids. CDR3 loop: CASSVGSDNEQFF. The CDR3 nucleotides read TGTGCCAGTAGTGTGGGGTCAGACAATGAGCAGTTCTTC.

There are many counts of this clonotype. The chain links TRBV15 to TRBJ1-1, with D maybe TRBD1 (5 bases). CDR1 is LNHNV, CDR2 YYDKDF, per germline (reference sequence). Trimming cost V 6 bases and J 3 bases, with 14 bases left between them. CDR3 length: 14 residues. The CDR3 DNA is TGTGCCACCAGAAAACAGGCTCTGGACACTGAAGCTTTCTTT. This codes for CATRKQALDTEAFF.

The chain uses TRBV11-1 and TRBJ2-2; the D gene is possibly TRBD2 (7 bases). The CDR3 extends over 14 amino acids. V lost 0 bases and J lost 7, with 9 bases in between. Germline V gives CDR1 SGHAT, CDR2 FQDESV (reference sequence). CDR3 amino acids: CASSLAGGVGELFF. CDR3 nucleotide sequence: TGTGCCAGCAGCTTAGCAGGGGGGGTCGGGGAGCTGTTTTTT.

This clonotype was recorded at least ten times. This chain connects TRBV20-1 to TRBJ2-5, with a possible D match to TRBD2 (6 bases). The CDR3 contains 12 residues. Germline assignment: CDR1 DFQATT and CDR2 SNEGSKA (reference sequence). V dropped 6 bases and J dropped 1 base, with 9 bases sitting between them. As DNA, the CDR3 is TGCAGTGCCAGCGGGTTCCAAGAGACCCAGTACTTC. Its protein product is CSASGFQETQYF.

The V call is TRBV24-1, the J call TRBJ1-1; weak D call: TRBD1 (6 bases). The CDR3 extends over 13 amino acids. CDR1 and CDR2 from the germline V gene are KGHDR and SFDVKD. V lost 6 bases, J lost 5 bases, and 12 bases lay in between. The CDR3 nucleotides read TGTGCCACCAGTACAGGGCCGGGGACTGAAGCTTTCTTT. It yields the protein CATSTGPGTEAFF.

This clonotype has more than one count but fewer than ten. A read error may account for a junction end that differs from germline. The chain joins TRBV12-3 or TRBV12-4 to TRBJ2-3, with 9 positions matching TRBD2. The CDR3 loop spans 15 amino acids. CDR3 residues: CASRLAGVTRDTQYF. The DNA of the CDR3 is TGTGCCAGCAGGTTAGCGGGGGTGACGAGGGATACGCAGTATTTT.

As concerns this clonotype: A single base separates this from a much larger clone, so it may be a read error. This chain joins TRBV20-1 and TRBJ2-7, with 7 bases fitting TRBD1. The CDR3 consists of 12 residues. Trimming removed 3 bases from V and 6 bases from J; junction bases left unmatched: 5. Germline V gene sequence: CDR1 DFQATT, CDR2 SNEGSKA (reference sequence). DNA for the CDR3: TGCAGTGCTAGTGAGGGGGCTTCCGAGCAGTACTTC. Translation: CSASEGASEQYF.

The chain links TRBV10-3 to TRBJ2-5; D perhaps matches TRBD2 (6 bases). V was clipped by 5 bases and J by 4 bases, with 14 bases between them. The CDR3 length is 14 residues. Germline CDR1 reads ENHRY; CDR2 reads SYGVKD. This CDR3 reads CAISIGGSRETQYF. The DNA for the CDR3 is TGTGCCATCAGTATCGGGGGATCTCGAGAGACCCAGTACTTC.

This clonotype occurred many times. The chain joins TRBV13 to TRBJ2-5, with TRBD2 matching 14 bases. The CDR3 is 16 amino acids. CDR1 PRHDT and CDR2 FYEKMQ come from the germline V gene (reference sequence). The junction had 6 bases not matched to a gene; V was cut back by 5 bases and J by 4 bases. CDR3: CASSQKTSGGAETQYF. DNA for the CDR3: TGTGCCAGCAGCCAAAAGACTAGCGGGGGGGCAGAGACCCAGTACTTC.

The rearrangement joins TRBV11-2 to TRBJ1-1, with D uncertain. Germline V gives CDR1 SGHAT, CDR2 FQNNGV. Trimming removed 6 bases at V and 1 base at J, with 9 bases between. The CDR3 consists of 13 residues. In DNA form, the CDR3 reads TGTGCCAGCAGTGAAGCACCGAACACTGAAGCTTTCTTT. Protein: CASSEAPNTEAFF. The variable domain in full, completed from reference TRBV11-2 and TRBJ1-1, reads EAGVAQSPRYKIIEKRQSVAFWCNPISGHATLYWYQQILGQGPKLLIQFQNNGVVDDSQLPKDRFSAERLKGVDSTLKIQPAKLEDSAVYLCASSEAPNTEAFFGQGTRLTVV.

The chain has TRBV5-1 and TRBJ2-1; 7 bases line up with TRBD1. The V and J ends lost 4 bases and 9 bases, in that order; junction bases with no gene match: 7. The germline CDR1 and CDR2 sequences are SGHRS and YFSETQ. This CDR3 is 13 amino acids long. The CDR3 bases are TGCGCCAGCAGCAGACAGGGAGAGATTGAGCAGTTCTTC. Its protein product is CASSRQGEIEQFF.

The table lists this clonotype with a count of one. Here the CDR3 DNA reads TGTGCCAGCAGTGCCAACTTGGGACTAGCGGGAGGGCATCGGTTAGATACGCAGTATTTT. Its protein is CASSANLGLAGGHRLDTQYF. The chain is built from TRBV28 and TRBJ2-3; 16 bases are a match to TRBD2. Trimming cost V 5 bases and J 5 bases; bases outside gene matches: 16. This CDR3 contains 20 residues. Germline CDR1 reads MDHEN; CDR2 reads SYDVKM.

The chain combines TRBV7-9 with TRBJ2-7, with D possibly being TRBD1 or TRBD2 (5 bases each). The CDR3 is 15 amino acids. CDR1 and CDR2 from the germline V gene are SEHNR and FQNEAQ (reference sequence). Between the trimmed V and J ends, which lost 2 bases and 0 bases, there was a span of 11 bases. This CDR3 reads CASSLNGGSSYEQYF. The CDR3 DNA reads as TGTGCCAGCAGCTTAAATGGGGGAAGCTCCTACGAGCAGTACTTC.

The sample holds one count of this clonotype. The chain uses TRBV19 and TRBJ2-2; 7 bases agree with TRBD2. The V gene end was trimmed by 7 bases and the J gene end by 1 base; junction bases not matched to a gene: 6. This CDR3 has 15 residues. CDR1 and CDR2 from the germline V gene are LNHDA and SQIVND (reference sequence). The CDR3: CASKMSGENTGELFF. The CDR3 nucleotides read TGTGCCAGTAAGATGAGCGGGGAGAACACCGGGGAGCTGTTTTTT.

This clonotype was observed many times. The V gene is TRBV6-1, the J gene TRBJ2-7; 8 positions match TRBD1. Germline V gives CDR1 MNHNS, CDR2 SASEGT. This CDR3 comprises 15 residues. The ends lost 5 bases at V and 0 bases at J; junction bases unmatched: 6. The CDR3: CASSFRQGSSYEQYF. CDR3 in DNA: TGTGCCAGCAGTTTTCGACAGGGGTCCTCCTACGAGCAGTACTTC.

This clonotype was seen repeatedly, ten times or more. DNA of the CDR3: TGCAGTGCTGAACTCTGGTATCAGGGGGGGTACGAGCAGTACTTC. It specifies CSAELWYQGGYEQYF. The J gene is TRBJ2-7, the V gene TRBV20-1; D assignment may be TRBD1 or TRBD2 (7 bases each). The CDR3 consists of 15 residues. Germline V gene data show CDR1 as DFQATT and CDR2 as SNEGSKA (reference sequence). Trimming took 5 bases from V and 4 from J, leaving 21 bases between them.

This clonotype occurred many times. V is TRBV12-3 or TRBV12-4 and J is TRBJ2-7, with D perhaps TRBD1 (5 bases). CDR3 length equals 16 residues. Trimming took off 1 base at V and 4 bases at J, with 17 bases between the two ends. CDR3 sequence (DNA): TGTGCCAGCAGTTTAGGGTCAGGGCGGCTGAGGTACGAGCAGTACTTC. Protein product: CASSLGSGRLRYEQYF.

This clonotype has only a few counts. The chain is built from TRBV24-1 and TRBJ2-1, with D perhaps being TRBD1 or TRBD2 (6 bases each). Trimming removed 10 bases from V and 0 bases from J, with 12 bases in between. Germline CDR1 KGHDR, CDR2 SFDVKD. The CDR3 has 14 residues. The CDR3 bases are TGTGCCACGACGGGGGCCGGCTCCTACAATGAGCAGTTCTTC. This codes for CATTGAGSYNEQFF.

This rearrangement joins TRBV7-3 to TRBJ2-1; D possibly corresponds to TRBD2 (7 bases). Germline V gene data show CDR1 as SGHTA and CDR2 as FQGTGA. CDR3 length: 15 residues. V lost 5 bases and J 8 bases, leaving 19 bases between the germline ends. The CDR3 region is CASSPRRGGPYEQFF. The CDR3 nucleotides are TGTGCCAGCAGCCCCCGTAGGGGGGGGCCCTATGAGCAGTTCTTC. The variable domain in full, with the rest retrieved from reference TRBV7-3 and TRBJ2-1, is GAGVSQTPSNKVTEKGKYVELRCDPISGHTALYWYRQSLGQGPEFLIYFQGTGAADDSGLPNDRFFAVRPEGSVSTLKIQRTERGDSAVYLCASSPRRGGPYEQFFGPGTRLTVL.

This clonotype showed up many times. This chain links TRBV12-3 or TRBV12-4 with TRBJ2-5, with D maybe TRBD2 (6 bases). V lost 5 bases, J lost 1 base, and 20 bases lay in between. CDR3 length: 17 residues. The CDR3 DNA reads as TGTGCCAGCAGTCTCGGTTTCGGCGGGGACGCCCAAGAGACCCAGTACTTC. Amino acid sequence: CASSLGFGGDAQETQYF.

V and J are TRBV10-3 and TRBJ1-2; 8 bases align to TRBD1. CDR1 is ENHRY and CDR2 is SYGVKD in the germline V gene. V lost 7 bases, J lost 2 bases, and 6 bases stayed unmatched. This CDR3 is 14 amino acids long. The CDR3 DNA follows: TGTGCCATCAAAGGGCAGGGGGCGAACTATGGCTACACCTTC. This encodes CAIKGQGANYGYTF.

This clonotype was recorded a few times. This chain uses TRBV6-1 with TRBJ1-6; D is ambiguous. The germline V gene has CDR1 MNHNS and CDR2 SASEGT. This CDR3 comprises 15 residues. The V and J ends lost 4 bases and 5 bases respectively, with 12 bases between them. The CDR3 protein is CASSAQIGDNSPLHF. CDR3 DNA: TGTGCCAGCAGTGCACAAATTGGAGATAATTCACCCCTCCACTTT.

To note about this clonotype: One base away lies a much larger clone, so this may be a sequencing read error. J is TRBJ2-7 and V is TRBV6-4; a weak D match, TRBD2 (6 bases). Germline V gene data show CDR1 as MRHNA and CDR2 as SNTAGT. The CDR3 has 17 amino acids. The CDR3 sequence: CASSYSHGTSHAYEQYF. Here the CDR3 DNA reads TGTGCCAGCAGTTACTCACACGGTACTAGCCATGCCTACGAGCAGTACTTC.

The sample holds a few counts of this clonotype. The V call is TRBV20-1, the J call TRBJ1-2, with no clear D. V was clipped by 5 bases and J by 7 bases, with 20 bases between them. Germline CDR1 and CDR2: DFQATT and SNEGSKA (reference sequence). The CDR3 length is 14 residues. The DNA for the CDR3 is TGCAGTGCTCGTTCGGGGTCAGGCTATGGTGGCTACACCTTC. Protein: CSARSGSGYGGYTF.

This clonotype was found many times. The rearrangement joins TRBV2 to TRBJ2-7; possible D gene TRBD2, 7 bases. Trimming took off 6 bases at V and 0 bases at J, with 12 bases between the two ends. The CDR3 totals 14 residues. Per the germline V gene, CDR1 is SNHLY and CDR2 is FYNNEI. The CDR3 region is CASRVRGPSYEQYF. CDR3 in DNA: TGTGCCAGCAGGGTGCGGGGGCCCTCCTACGAGCAGTACTTC.

This clonotype was counted many times. V usage is TRBV12-3 or TRBV12-4 and J usage is TRBJ2-3, with 9 bases matching TRBD2. V lost 5 bases and J lost 3; bases outside the gene matches: 9. This CDR3 has 16 amino acids. The CDR3 loop reads CASSPGGGGATDTQYF. The CDR3 coding sequence is TGTGCCAGCAGTCCTGGGGGCGGGGGGGCAACAGATACGCAGTATTTT.

V usage is TRBV5-1 and J usage is TRBJ1-2; D is unresolved. CDR3 length: 14 residues. The V gene lost 2 bases and the J gene lost 0 bases, with 8 bases spanning the gap. From germline, CDR1 is SGHRS and CDR2 YFSETQ. DNA of the CDR3: TGCGCCAGCAGCTTCTCCGAAGCTAACTATGGCTACACCTTC. Its translation: CASSFSEANYGYTF.

This clonotype has ten or more counts. V usage is TRBV2 and J usage is TRBJ2-3; weak D call: TRBD2 (5 bases). The CDR3 extends over 14 amino acids. Per the germline V gene, CDR1 is SNHLY and CDR2 is FYNNEI. The V gene lost 9 bases and the J gene lost 5 bases, with 18 bases spanning the gap. In DNA form, the CDR3 reads TGTGCCAGACTGGCGGGCCCCGAGGGAGATACGCAGTATTTT. Amino acid sequence: CARLAGPEGDTQYF.

This clonotype has just a few counts. The rearrangement links TRBV6-1 to TRBJ2-1, with 9 bases aligning to TRBD1. This CDR3 comprises 15 residues. Looked up from germline, CDR1 is MNHNS and CDR2 is SASEGT. Trimming removed 6 bases from V and 6 bases from J; junction bases left unmatched: 9. For the CDR3, the DNA is TGTGCCAGCAGCCTACAGGGGGCGAGAACCAATGAGCAGTTCTTC. Protein sequence: CASSLQGARTNEQFF.

The chain links TRBV2 to TRBJ2-2; perhaps TRBD1 as D (6 bases). CDR1 is SNHLY, CDR2 FYNNEI, per germline. V was shortened by 6 bases and J by 6 bases, with 17 bases between the two germline ends. The CDR3 has 15 residues. The CDR3 DNA follows: TGTGCCAGCAGAGCCGGCCAGGGGCGCGCCGGGGAGCTGTTTTTT. Encoded protein: CASRAGQGRAGELFF. The variable domain in full, completed from reference TRBV2 and TRBJ2-2, reads EPEVTQTPSHQVTQMGQEVILRCVPISNHLYFYWYRQILGQKVEFLVSFYNNEISEKSEIFDDQFSVERPDGSNFTLKIRSTKLEDSAMYFCASRAGQGRAGELFFGEGSRLTVL.